The TCR beta chain under discussion was sequenced for a study of cytomegalovirus exposure and HLA in healthy donors. Study-level findings and limits: Usually a TCR sequence was rare, but some public TCRs were found in many donors. Researchers reported in a later analysis that a missense DCLRE1C variant was tied to TCR beta V- and J-gene trimming. Cytomegalovirus status, reportedly, was diagnosed with high specificity and sensitivity by the classifier.

Points on this clone: Its target is not known.

V was shortened by 1 base and J by 0 bases, with 7 bases between the two germline ends. Germline CDR1 reads SGHTA; CDR2 reads FQGNSA. The CDR3 loop spans 14 amino acids. The PCR had 60 Vbeta and 13 Jbeta primers. Produced via immunoSEQ multiplex PCR; TCRdb's table is partial and in-frame only. The sample has 53,000 or so clones. The sequenced material came from PBMCs. The receptor was isolated from a man aged 18 to 29 in good health and CMV-seropositive. The chain is built from TRBV7-2 and TRBJ2-7; D unclear. The CDR3 bases are TGTGCCAGCAGCTTAGATCCGAGCTCCTACGAGCAGTACTTC. This codes for CASSLDPSSYEQYF.